These 12 T cell receptor beta chains were sequenced from one sample in a study of regulatory T cells in long-lasting Graves disease. Construction of the TCR beta libraries employed iRepertoire HTBI primers in conjunction with Arm-PCR of CDR3 regions. TCRdb reprocessed the multiplex PCR reads with MiXCR, giving one entry per CDR3 protein. The sample has 620,000 or so distinct CDR3 sequences; around 15% are singletons. Time point reported: newly diagnosed GD, antithyroid drugs for less than 3 months. From PBMCs, RNA was extracted and then used to make the TCR library. The same sample was also studied in work on T cells in Graves' hyperthyroidism and ophthalmopathy.

The sequenced sample was peripheral blood mononuclear cells (PBMCs), obtained at new diagnosis, from a patient treated with antithyroid drugs. All receptors derive from a woman under 40 with Graves disease.

This chain uses TRBV4-1 with TRBJ2-1; D gene uncertain. Germline CDR1 MGHRA, CDR2 YSYEKL. V lost 0 bases and J 7 bases, leaving 19 bases between the germline ends. The CDR3 spans 17 residues. This chain's CDR3 is CASSQDVPEEIQNEQFF. The CDR3, as DNA: TGCGCCAGCAGCCAAGATGTGCCAGAAGAAATCCAGAATGAGCAGTTCTTC.

This chain links TRBV15 with TRBJ1-1; 8 positions agree with TRBD1. Germline lookup yields CDR1 LNHNV and CDR2 YYDKDF (reference sequence). This CDR3 has 14 residues. The V gene end was trimmed by 5 bases and the J gene end by 5 bases; junction bases not matched to a gene: 7. The CDR3 DNA sequence: TGTGCCACCAGCGGACAGGGTCGAAGGACTGAAGCTTTCTTT. Protein: CATSGQGRRTEAFF.

The rearrangement links TRBV28 to TRBJ1-1; TRBD1 matches at 10 bases. Trimming cost V 5 bases and J 10 bases; bases outside gene matches: 10. CDR1 is MDHEN, CDR2 SYDVKM, per germline. This CDR3 is 14 amino acids long. CDR3 loop: CASSLGTGEAGAFF. CDR3 sequence (DNA): TGTGCCAGCAGTCTGGGGACAGGGGAGGCTGGAGCTTTCTTT.

The sample holds many counts of this clonotype. The V call is TRBV12-3 or TRBV12-4, the J call TRBJ2-5; TRBD1 aligns across 9 bases. V was clipped by 5 bases and J by 7 bases; unmatched bases: 8. The CDR3 sequence is 14 residues long. CDR3 sequence reads: CASSPGDRVATQYF. Here the CDR3 DNA reads TGTGCCAGCAGTCCAGGGGACAGGGTGGCGACCCAGTACTTC.

Only a few counts were recorded for this clonotype. The chain recombines TRBV6-2 or TRBV6-3 with TRBJ2-1, with TRBD2 as a possible D gene (5 bases). This CDR3 comprises 11 residues. V gave up 0 bases and J gave up 11 bases, with 5 bases separating them. The germline V gene has CDR1 MNHEY and CDR2 SVGEGT. The CDR3 spells CASSYSGKQFF. DNA of the CDR3: TGTGCCAGCAGTTACTCCGGGAAGCAGTTCTTC.

This clonotype was detected many times. The chain carries TRBV7-2 and TRBJ2-6; unclear D gene. CDR1 SGHTA and CDR2 FQGNSA come from the germline V gene. Trimming stripped 10 bases from V and 0 bases from J, with 10 bases between. This CDR3 comprises 14 residues. In DNA, the CDR3 is TGTGCCATACCGAAGAGCTCTGGGGCCAACGTCCTGACTTTC. It is translated as CAIPKSSGANVLTF.

This clonotype turned up a few times. The chain couples TRBV28 to TRBJ2-1; 8 bases are shared with TRBD1. Germline V gives CDR1 MDHEN, CDR2 SYDVKM. The CDR3 has 15 amino acids. The V segment lost 3 bases and the J segment 7 bases; nucleotides outside the gene matches: 8. The CDR3 region has the DNA TGTGCCAGCAGTTTCTCCGGACAGGGAAGTAATGAGCAGTTCTTC. Protein sequence: CASSFSGQGSNEQFF.

This clonotype was seen at least ten times. Here the CDR3 reads CASSRKSGTDNEQFF. The CDR3 coding sequence is TGCGCCAGCAGCCGCAAATCCGGGACGGACAATGAGCAGTTCTTC. The chain uses TRBV5-1 and TRBJ2-1; D may match TRBD1 or TRBD2 (5 bases each). The CDR3 is 15 residues long. V was pared by 4 bases and J by 5 bases, with 16 bases between. Germline V gives CDR1 SGHRS, CDR2 YFSETQ.

This clonotype has a count of ten or more. The chain recombines TRBV28 with TRBJ1-2, with a tentative D call TRBD1 (6 bases). Trimming removed 6 bases at V and 8 bases at J, with 19 bases between. The CDR3 is 14 amino acids. Germline V CDR1 and CDR2: MDHEN, SYDVKM. CDR3 nucleotide sequence: TGTGCCAGCAGGAGGGGACAAGGCAAGAGGGGCTACACCTTC. Residues: CASRRGQGKRGYTF.

Regarding this clonotype: In this CDR3 the conserved last residue, phenylalanine or tryptophan, is missing, so a read error is likely. This chain links TRBV3-1 with TRBJ1-2; D is unclear. This CDR3 region has 13 residues. Germline CDR1 is LGHDT and CDR2 is YNNKEL (reference sequence). Trimming shortened V by 0 bases and J by 7 bases, and 9 bases separated the two germline ends. In nucleotides, the CDR3 is TGTGCCAGCAGCCAAGAGGCCCGGGGTGGCTACACCCTC. Protein sequence: CASSQEARGGYTL.

The chain carries TRBV19 and TRBJ2-2; D not certain. The CDR3 totals 15 residues. V dropped 1 base and J dropped 0 bases, with 6 bases sitting between them. The germline gives CDR1 LNHDA, CDR2 SQIVND (reference sequence). In nucleotides, the CDR3 is TGTGCCAGTAGTATAGGTCAGACGAACACCGGGGAGCTGTTTTTT. Protein product: CASSIGQTNTGELFF.

This sequence joins TRBV24-1 and TRBJ2-1; no clear D gene. The CDR3 spans 11 residues. Trimming took 7 bases from V and 6 from J, leaving 6 bases between them. Germline CDR1 is KGHDR and CDR2 is SFDVKD. The DNA for the CDR3 is TGTGCCACCAGCCTTTTCAATGAGCAGTTCTTC. Amino acid sequence: CATSLFNEQFF.